The source of this TCR beta chain is a study of cytomegalovirus exposure and HLA in healthy donors. As for the study in general: Among around 170 million T cells, an earlier analysis found around 100 million unique TCR beta sequences. Overall study findings and caveats: The HLA-A and HLA-B alleles of most subjects were reportedly predicted accurately from TCR beta sequences. The authors assumed roughly uniform sequencing depth across donors for presence/absence analyses.

The CDR3 length is 12 residues. Germline V gene sequence: CDR1 MDHEN, CDR2 SYDVKM. The primer mix had 60 Vbeta and 13 Jbeta primers. Sequenced by immunoSEQ multiplex PCR; TCRdb stores in-frame clones only, minus some. The table shows 150,000 to 200,000 clones, with around 77% occurring only once. This clone has a handful of counts. Its antigen is still unknown. This TCR was sampled from a woman between 25 and 40 years old in good health and CMV-seronegative. The sequencing sample was made of PBMCs. The V gene is TRBV28, the J gene TRBJ2-5, with 7 bases that match TRBD1. The J call may not be correct, given that the DNA end is closer to TRBJ2-7. The CDR3 coding sequence is TGTGCCAGCGAGGGACAGAGCTACGAGCAGTACTTC. Translating gives CASEGQSYEQYF.